Listed below are T cell receptor beta chains from one sample, sequenced in a study of Graves' ophthalmopathy and Graves' hyperthyroidism. TCRdb redid the calling of the multiplex PCR reads with MiXCR, one entry per CDR3 protein. The sample contains 600,000 to 950,000 distinct CDR3 sequences, roughly 40% of which appear only once. The sample taken for sequencing was peripheral blood. The receptor source for this set is an adult man with Graves' ophthalmopathy. The CDR3 runs from the conserved cysteine through the conserved F or W. Fields, in order: J gene, D gene, clone size, V gene, CDR3 DNA, CDR3 protein. The D gene is left open where the match is weak. A clone size is listed for some rows: how often the clone was seen (once, few, many), or a class if it is expanded.

>TRBJ1-1|TRBD1|many|TRBV6-5
TGTGCCAGCAGTTACGGGACAGGGTCCACTGAAGCTTTCTTT
CASSYGTGSTEAFF
>TRBJ1-2|NA|few|TRBV6-6
TGTGCCAGCAGTTACCCCGTAGACTATGGCTACACCTTC
CASSYPVDYGYTF
>TRBJ1-2|TRBD1|few|TRBV5-5
TGTGCCAGCAGCTTGGTGTGGCGGACAGGGGGCTATGGCTACACCTTC
CASSLVWRTGGYGYTF
>TRBJ1-5|NA|NA|TRBV10-2
TGCGCCAGCAGTGTAAACACAGAGAATCAGCCCCAGCATTTT
CASSVNTENQPQHF
>TRBJ1-4|NA|NA|TRBV11-2
TGTGCCAGCGGGTTTGGGGGAGGCGGTGAAAAACTGTTTTTT
CASGFGGGGEKLFF
>TRBJ2-5|TRBD1|many|TRBV24-1
TGTGCCACCAGTGAACCGACAGGGGATAAGGCAGAGACCCAGTACTTC
CATSEPTGDKAETQYF
>TRBJ2-2|NA|NA|TRBV20-1
TGCAGTGTGCGTCCGGAGGGCTACACCGGGGAGCTGTTTTTT
CSVRPEGYTGELFF
>TRBJ1-5|NA|many|TRBV12-3/TRBV12-4
TGTGCCAGCAGATCGTCGGGAAGGGTGCAGCCCCAGCATTTT
CASRSSGRVQPQHF
>TRBJ1-2|TRBD1|few|TRBV7-2
TGTGCCAGCAGCTCTAGGCGGCAGGGGGCCCCAGGCGATGGCTACACCTTC
CASSSRRQGAPGDGYTF
>TRBJ1-5|NA|NA|TRBV10-2
TGTGCCAGCTCACCACGACACGTGGCGGAATCAGCGGCCCAGCATTTT
CASSPRHVAESAAQHF
>TRBJ1-4|TRBD1|NA|TRBV2
TGTGCCAGCAGTGAGATACAGGGGGCTAATGAAAAACTGTTTTTT
CASSEIQGANEKLFF
>TRBJ2-7|TRBD2|NA|TRBV11-2
TGTGCCAGCAGCTTATTGACGCGGGAGTCCGACCGCGGGCAGTACTTC
CASSLLTRESDRGQYF
>TRBJ2-6|NA|NA|TRBV7-2
TGTGCCAGCAGCTTAGTTGGGGGCTACGTCCTGACTTTC
CASSLVGGYVLTF
>TRBJ2-5|NA|many|TRBV2
TGTGCCAGCAGCCCCGACCGGGAGACCCAGTACTTC
CASSPDRETQYF
>TRBJ2-5|TRBD2|NA|TRBV29-1
TGCAGCGGGAGGACTAGCGGCCAAGAGACCCAGTACTTC
CSGRTSGQETQYF
>TRBJ1-3|TRBD1|few|TRBV6-1
TGTGCCAGCAGTCGTCAGACAGGGAGAAACACCATATATTTT
CASSRQTGRNTIYF
>TRBJ1-2|NA|NA|TRBV19
TGTGCCAGTAGTTTTTTGATTGGGGAGCGGTATGGCTGCACCTTC
CASSFLIGERYGCTF
>TRBJ1-4|NA|NA|TRBV11-1
TGTGCCAGCAGCCCGGCGGAAAAACTGTTTTTT
CASSPAEKLFF
>TRBJ1-2|TRBD1|NA|TRBV29-1
TGCAGCGTTGAAGGGCGGACAGGGCCGTATGGCTACACCTTC
CSVEGRTGPYGYTF
>TRBJ2-7|NA|many|TRBV7-9
TGTGCCAGCAGCCTATCCGTGGGGCAGTACTTC
CASSLSVGQYF
>TRBJ1-6|NA|NA|TRBV25-1
TGTGCCAGCAAACAGCTCCTAAATTCACCCCTCCACTTT
CASKQLLNSPLHF
>TRBJ1-4|TRBD1|many|TRBV5-8
TGTGCCAGCAGCTTGGAGACAGGGGCTGAAAAACTGTTTTTT
CASSLETGAEKLFF
>TRBJ1-5|TRBD1|many|TRBV20-1
TGCAGTGCTGATGACAGGGCAAAGGGCCCCCAGCATTTT
CSADDRAKGPQHF
>TRBJ2-3|NA|few|TRBV2
TGTGCCAGCAGTCAAAGACCGAACACAGATACGCAGTATTTT
CASSQRPNTDTQYF
>TRBJ2-5|TRBD2|many|TRBV29-1
TGCAGCGTTGTACTAGCGGGAGATCTCTGGCAAGAGACCCAGTACTTC
CSVVLAGDLWQETQYF
>TRBJ2-5|NA|NA|TRBV9
TGTGCCAGCAGCGTAGGGGGGGTCCAGTACTTC
CASSVGGVQYF
>TRBJ2-7|TRBD2|NA|TRBV2
TGTGCCAGCAGATCAACCGGGACTAGCGGGGGGTCTTGGTACGAGCAGTACTTC
CASRSTGTSGGSWYEQYF
>TRBJ1-3|NA|NA|TRBV10-2
TGCGCCAGCAGTGGGGATATCTCTGGAAACACCATATATTTT
CASSGDISGNTIYF
>TRBJ2-5|NA|NA|TRBV7-9
TGTGCCAGCAGAAGACTGATGTGCCAAGAGACCCAGTACTTC
CASRRLMCQETQYF
>TRBJ2-2|NA|NA|TRBV25-1
TGTGCCAGCAGTTTTAGGAGGTCGACCGGGGAGCTGTTTTTT
CASSFRRSTGELFF
>TRBJ1-3|NA|few|TRBV29-1
TGCAGCGTTGAACACATACGCTCTGGAAACACCATATATTTT
CSVEHIRSGNTIYF
>TRBJ1-2|TRBD1|NA|TRBV12-3/TRBV12-4
TGTGCCAGCAGTTTCTCGACCTCAGGGGGCGATGGCTACACCTTC
CASSFSTSGGDGYTF
>TRBJ1-3|TRBD1|NA|TRBV20-1
TGCAGTGCTAGAGTGCAGCCGGGACAGGGACGTGGAAACACCATATATTTT
CSARVQPGQGRGNTIYF
>TRBJ1-4|NA|many|TRBV29-1
TGCAGCGGGGGTTACAGGAATGAAAAACTGTTTTTT
CSGGYRNEKLFF
>TRBJ2-2|TRBD1|NA|TRBV25-1
TGTGCCAGCAGCTTGCCAGGGGGAGAAACCGGGGAGCTGTTTTTT
CASSLPGGETGELFF
>TRBJ1-5|NA|NA|TRBV19
TGTGCCAGCAGTTACCAGTCTTATAGCAATCAGCCCCAGCATTTT
CASSYQSYSNQPQHF
>TRBJ1-1|NA|NA|TRBV9
TGTGCCAGCAGCGCCCGGGGGCACAGGAACACTGAAGCTTTCTTT
CASSARGHRNTEAFF
>TRBJ2-7|NA|NA|TRBV7-9
TGTGCCAGCAGCCCTATATTCGGCTACGAGCAGTACTTC
CASSPIFGYEQYF
>TRBJ1-5|NA|NA|TRBV7-9
TGTGCCAGCAGCCTGGGACCGGTGGACGAGCATTTT
CASSLGPVDEHF
>TRBJ1-3|NA|few|TRBV7-9
TGTGCCAGCAGCCAGATAGGGCTCGCCGGAAACACCATATATTTT
CASSQIGLAGNTIYF
>TRBJ2-5|NA|few|TRBV20-1
TGCAGTGCTAGATCCCCAGGGGGGCAGACCCAGTACTTC
CSARSPGGQTQYF
>TRBJ1-6|NA|few|TRBV11-2
TGTGCCAGCAGCCGTAGAGGGCTCAGGGATAATAATTCACCCCTCCACTTT
CASSRRGLRDNNSPLHF
>TRBJ1-1|NA|many|TRBV10-3
TGTGCCAGCACTTTGTCGAGGCCGAACACTGAAGCTTTCTTT
CASTLSRPNTEAFF
>TRBJ2-2|NA|NA|TRBV7-9
TGTGCCAGCAGCTTAACGGAAGGGAACACCGGGGAGCTGTTTTTT
CASSLTEGNTGELFF
>TRBJ2-5|NA|NA|TRBV10-3
TGTGCCAGCAGTTTATCACGGAGTGAGACCCAGTACTTC
CASSLSRSETQYF
>TRBJ1-5|TRBD1|few|TRBV20-1
TGCAGTGCTAGAAGGTATGGACAGGGGGATCAGCCCCAGCATTTT
CSARRYGQGDQPQHF
>TRBJ1-1|TRBD1|few|TRBV19
TGTGCCAGTAGTTCACAGGGGGCGACCTGGGGAGCTTTCTTT
CASSSQGATWGAFF
>TRBJ2-3|NA|once|TRBV29-1
TGCAGCGTTGAAGTTCAGGGACGGAGCACAGATACGCAGTATTTT
CSVEVQGRSTDTQYF
>TRBJ2-2|TRBD2|NA|TRBV14
TGTGCCAGCAGCAGGCGACTAGCGGGAGTGTTAGAGGAGCTGTTTTTT
CASSRRLAGVLEELFF
>TRBJ2-5|NA|many|TRBV15
TGTGCCACCAGCAGAGCTCCCTCCACGTACCAAGAGACCCAGTACTTC
CATSRAPSTYQETQYF
>TRBJ1-5|NA|few|TRBV24-1
TGTGCCAGCAGTTTTCCGGGACACCGTAATCAGCCCCAGCATTTT
CASSFPGHRNQPQHF
>TRBJ1-2|NA|NA|TRBV10-3
TGTGCCATCAGTGGGGGGGGGGTCTCTGGCTACACCTTC
CAISGGGVSGYTF
>TRBJ2-5|NA|few|TRBV15
TGTGCCACCAGCAGAGATGTACAAGAGACCCAGTACTTC
CATSRDVQETQYF
>TRBJ1-1|NA|many|TRBV12-3/TRBV12-4
TGTGCCAGCAGTTTAGTGGGAGAGAACACTGAAGCTTTCTTT
CASSLVGENTEAFF
>TRBJ2-2|NA|many|TRBV24-1
TGTGCCACCAGTGACTCCCACAGGGACACCGGGGAGCTGTTTTTT
CATSDSHRDTGELFF
>TRBJ2-7|TRBD2|NA|TRBV7-8
TGTGCCAGCAGCTTTTTCTTAGCGGGGGGGCCCACGGAGCAGTACTTC
CASSFFLAGGPTEQYF
>TRBJ2-5|TRBD2|once|TRBV7-9
TGCGCCAGCAGCCCGCGTTTCGCGGGAGGGGATCGACAAGAGACCCAGTACTTC
CASSPRFAGGDRQETQYF
>TRBJ1-2|NA|NA|TRBV25-1
TGTGCCAGCAGTGAATATTCGGGACGTAGTCACTATGGCTACACCTTC
CASSEYSGRSHYGYTF
>TRBJ2-7|TRBD2|many|TRBV2
TGTGCCAGCAGGATAGCGGGAGAGCTGTACGAGCAGTACTTC
CASRIAGELYEQYF
>TRBJ1-2|NA|few|TRBV9
TGTGCCAGCAGCGTAGCTCGGGACACTATTAACTATGGCTACACCTTC
CASSVARDTINYGYTF